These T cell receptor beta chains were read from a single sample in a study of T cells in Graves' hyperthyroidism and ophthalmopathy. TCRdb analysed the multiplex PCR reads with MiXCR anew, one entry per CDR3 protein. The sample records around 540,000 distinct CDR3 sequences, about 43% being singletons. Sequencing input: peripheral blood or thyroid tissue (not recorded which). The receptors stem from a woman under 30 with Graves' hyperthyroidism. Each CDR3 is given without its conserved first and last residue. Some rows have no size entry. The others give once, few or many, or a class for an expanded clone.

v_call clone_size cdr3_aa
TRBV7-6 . ASQRGQGAEQY
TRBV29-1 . TADRGEAF
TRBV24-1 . ATSARDRGVETQY
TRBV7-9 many ASSLERVDQPQH
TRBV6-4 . ASSDTSDRLEYGYT
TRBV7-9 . ASMPRMNTEAF
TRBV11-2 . ASSSRSTEAF
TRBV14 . ASSQVRDGYEQY
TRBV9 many ASSGTDGYT
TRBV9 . ASSERQGAEGGELF
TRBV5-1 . ASSHRVRGYGYT
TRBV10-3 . AISEGTGSRDEKLF
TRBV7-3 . ASSHSGGTQY
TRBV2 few ASRELNYGYT
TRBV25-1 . ASSMTRNSYEQY
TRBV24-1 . ATSDSSGQNTEAF
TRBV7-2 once ASSVLSYQPGDEANYGYT
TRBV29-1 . SVEEGGGTL
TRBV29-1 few SVPRAAHSSRDTEAF
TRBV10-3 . ASSYPTGGNYEQY
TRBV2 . ASSYSGGNRGYT
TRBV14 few ASSQVISGEQY
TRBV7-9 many ASSLGTGGANVLT
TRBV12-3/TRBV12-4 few ASIARSTGNTIY
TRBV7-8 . ASSLLRRSANYGYT
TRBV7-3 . ASSLTADSPYEQY
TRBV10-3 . AISVGEGWETQY
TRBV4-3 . ASSQGKKGGYT
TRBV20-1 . SASGDTQYEQY
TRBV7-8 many ASSSDRGEQPQH
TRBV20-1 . SALTGNYGYT
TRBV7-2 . ASSPGRSMANTGELF
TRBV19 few ASSASGQGRNSPLH
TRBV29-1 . SVSPWTGLGEKLF
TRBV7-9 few ASSQQGTGGTQPQH
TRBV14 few ASSQDPPGDNEKLF
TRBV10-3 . AISQQASSGGYT
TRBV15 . ATVGDT
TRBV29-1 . SVMGQGDTEAF
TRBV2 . ASADLQGSGNTIY
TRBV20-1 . SDGRGPEQF
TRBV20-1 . SARDLLRRRPNQPQH
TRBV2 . ASRETRGYSSPLH